This paragraph reports one T cell receptor beta chain. The sample belongs to a study of cytomegalovirus exposure and HLA in healthy donors. Germline V gene sequence: CDR1 MNHNY, CDR2 SVGAGI (reference sequence). J was trimmed by 5 bases and V by 6 bases; bases with no gene match: 8. The CDR3 is 15 amino acids. Researchers ran the PCR with 60 Vbeta and 13 Jbeta primers. Only in-frame clones appear in the TCRdb table, and some are missing; sequencing was by immunoSEQ multiplex PCR. This table holds around 130,000 clones, 8.5% to 10% found once. Sequencing was performed on PBMCs. This clonotype originated in a man aged 35-49 years in good health and CMV-seronegative. The gene calls are TRBV6-6 and TRBJ2-7; 12 positions agree with TRBD1. This CDR3 is CASSSAGTGGNEQYF. CDR3 in DNA: TGTGCCAGCAGCTCCGCCGGGACAGGGGGCAACGAGCAGTACTTC.